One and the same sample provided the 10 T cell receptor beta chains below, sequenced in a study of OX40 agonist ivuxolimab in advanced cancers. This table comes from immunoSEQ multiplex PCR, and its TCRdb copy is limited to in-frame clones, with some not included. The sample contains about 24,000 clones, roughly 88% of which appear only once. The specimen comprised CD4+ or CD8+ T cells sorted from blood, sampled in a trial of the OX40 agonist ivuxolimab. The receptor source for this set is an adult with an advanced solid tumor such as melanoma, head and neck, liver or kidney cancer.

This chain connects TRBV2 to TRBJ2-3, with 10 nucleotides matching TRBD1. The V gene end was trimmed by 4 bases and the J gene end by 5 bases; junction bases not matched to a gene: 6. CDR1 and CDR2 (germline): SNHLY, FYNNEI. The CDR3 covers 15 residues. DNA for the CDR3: TGTGCCAGCAGTGGGAGACAGGGGGCGGGAGATACGCAGTATTTT. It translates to CASSGRQGAGDTQYF.

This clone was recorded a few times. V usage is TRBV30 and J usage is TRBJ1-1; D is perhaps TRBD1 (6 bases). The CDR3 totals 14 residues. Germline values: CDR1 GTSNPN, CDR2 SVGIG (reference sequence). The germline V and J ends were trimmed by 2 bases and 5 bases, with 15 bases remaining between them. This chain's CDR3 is CAWSTTGGWTEAFF. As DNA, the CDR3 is TGTGCCTGGAGTACTACCGGGGGCTGGACTGAAGCTTTCTTT.

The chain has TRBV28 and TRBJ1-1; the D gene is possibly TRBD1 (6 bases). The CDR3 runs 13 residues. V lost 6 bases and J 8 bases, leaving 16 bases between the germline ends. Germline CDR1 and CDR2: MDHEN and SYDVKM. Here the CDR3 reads CASSLGTTGEAFF. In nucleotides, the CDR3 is TGTGCCAGCAGCTTGGGCACCACAGGGGAAGCTTTCTTT. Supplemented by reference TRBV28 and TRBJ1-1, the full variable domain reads DVKVTQSSRYLVKRTGEKVFLECVQDMDHENMFWYRQDPGLGLRLIYFSYDVKMKEKGDIPEGYSVSREKKERFSLILESASTNQTSMYLCASSLGTTGEAFFGQGTRLTVV.

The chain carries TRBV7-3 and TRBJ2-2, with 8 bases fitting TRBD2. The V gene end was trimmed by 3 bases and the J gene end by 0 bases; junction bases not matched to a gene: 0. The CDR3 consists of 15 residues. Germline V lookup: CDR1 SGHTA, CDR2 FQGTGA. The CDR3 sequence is CASSLTSANTGELFF. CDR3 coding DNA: TGTGCCAGCAGCTTGACTAGCGCGAACACCGGGGAGCTGTTTTTT.

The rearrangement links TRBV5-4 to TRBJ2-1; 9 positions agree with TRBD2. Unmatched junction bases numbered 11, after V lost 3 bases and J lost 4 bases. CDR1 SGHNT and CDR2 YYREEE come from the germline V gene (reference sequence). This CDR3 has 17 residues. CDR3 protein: CASSSGLQRGEYNEQFF. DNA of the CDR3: TGTGCCAGCAGCTCAGGTCTTCAGCGGGGGGAATACAATGAGCAGTTCTTC.

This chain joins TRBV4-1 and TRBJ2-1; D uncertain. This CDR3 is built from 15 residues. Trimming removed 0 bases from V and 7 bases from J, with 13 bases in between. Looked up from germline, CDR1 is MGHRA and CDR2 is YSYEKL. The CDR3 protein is CASSQDSAKGNEQFF. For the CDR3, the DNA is TGCGCCAGCAGCCAAGACTCTGCTAAGGGTAATGAGCAGTTCTTC.

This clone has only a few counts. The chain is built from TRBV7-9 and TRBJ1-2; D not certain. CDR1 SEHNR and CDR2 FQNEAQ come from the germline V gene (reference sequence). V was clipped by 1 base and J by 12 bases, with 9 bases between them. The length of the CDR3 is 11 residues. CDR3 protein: CASSLGPGHTF. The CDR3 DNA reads TGTGCCAGCAGCTTAGGCCCCGGGCACACCTTC.

CDR3 nucleotides: TGCAGCGCACCAATAGCGGGAGGGGCGGATACGCAGTATTTT. Its translation: CSAPIAGGADTQYF. The chain couples TRBV29-1 to TRBJ2-3; 11 bases fit TRBD2. V lost 7 bases, J lost 6 bases, and 9 bases stayed unmatched. The CDR3 has 14 amino acids. Germline-derived CDR1 and CDR2 are SQVTM and ANQGSEA.

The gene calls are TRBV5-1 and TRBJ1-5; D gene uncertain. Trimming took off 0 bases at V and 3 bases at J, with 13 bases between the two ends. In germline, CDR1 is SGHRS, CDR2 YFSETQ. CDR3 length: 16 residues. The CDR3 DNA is TGCGCCAGCAGCTTGGCCTCGAGGGATCACAATCAGCCCCAGCATTTT. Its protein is CASSLASRDHNQPQHF.

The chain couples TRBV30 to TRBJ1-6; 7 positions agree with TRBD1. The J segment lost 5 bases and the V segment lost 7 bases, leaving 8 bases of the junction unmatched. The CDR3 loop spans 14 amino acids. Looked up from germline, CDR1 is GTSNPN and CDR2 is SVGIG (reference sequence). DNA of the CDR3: TGTGCCTCGGCCCGGGACAGCAATAATTCACCCCTCCACTTT. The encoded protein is CASARDSNNSPLHF.